This is a list of T cell receptor beta chains from one sample in a study of T-cell reconstitution after alpha-beta-depleted transplantation in children. TCRdb re-called the PCR reads through MiXCR, storing one row per CDR3 protein. The sample has about 240,000 distinct CDR3 sequences, about 23% seen once. The starting material was PBMCs, obtained before TCRalphabeta/CD19-depleted stem cell transplant. The origin of the receptors is a girl between 2 and 10 years old with Fanconi anemia, due to receive a stem cell transplant. CDR3s include the opening cysteine and the closing phenylalanine or tryptophan. The order of the fields is V gene, clone size, D gene, J gene, CDR3 DNA, CDR3 protein. D genes are given only for firm matches. A row's size may be missing; if present it is once, few, many or a size class.

V gene: TRBV29-1; clone size: few; D gene: NA; J gene: TRBJ1-1; CDR3 DNA: TGCAGCGTTGGTCTCGGGAACACTGAAGCTTTCTTT; CDR3 protein: CSVGLGNTEAFF
V gene: TRBV25-1; clone size: NA; D gene: NA; J gene: TRBJ2-3; CDR3 DNA: TGTGCCAGCAGTGAAGTAGACTCCAGGAAGTATTTT; CDR3 protein: CASSEVDSRKYF
V gene: TRBV20-1; clone size: many; D gene: TRBD2; J gene: TRBJ2-7; CDR3 DNA: TGCAGTGTCTCGAACCTAGCGGGAGTGGCCTACGAGCAGTACTTC; CDR3 protein: CSVSNLAGVAYEQYF
V gene: TRBV20-1; clone size: many; D gene: NA; J gene: TRBJ2-1; CDR3 DNA: TGCAGTGCTCCCCTAGTCCCCAATGAGCAGTTCTTC; CDR3 protein: CSAPLVPNEQFF
V gene: TRBV5-6; clone size: NA; D gene: NA; J gene: TRBJ2-5; CDR3 DNA: TGTGCCAGCAGAGAAGGGACAAACCAAGAGACCCAGTACTTC; CDR3 protein: CASREGTNQETQYF
V gene: TRBV6-1; clone size: many; D gene: NA; J gene: TRBJ1-5; CDR3 DNA: TGTGCCACCCAATACTTTCGGCCCCAGCATTTT; CDR3 protein: CATQYFRPQHF
V gene: TRBV15; clone size: few; D gene: NA; J gene: TRBJ2-7; CDR3 DNA: TGTGCCACCAGCAGAGGACAGATCTACGAGCAGTACTTC; CDR3 protein: CATSRGQIYEQYF
V gene: TRBV12-3/TRBV12-4; clone size: NA; D gene: NA; J gene: TRBJ2-3; CDR3 DNA: TGTGCCAGCAGTTTGGAAAGGGACCAGTATACGCAGTATTTT; CDR3 protein: CASSLERDQYTQYF
V gene: TRBV6-1; clone size: few; D gene: NA; J gene: TRBJ2-5; CDR3 DNA: TGTGCCAGCAGGGGGAACCAAGAGACCCAGTACTTC; CDR3 protein: CASRGNQETQYF
V gene: TRBV6-1; clone size: NA; D gene: TRBD2; J gene: TRBJ2-5; CDR3 DNA: TGTGCCAGCCCCCATGGCGGGGGAGAGGAGACCCAGTACTTC; CDR3 protein: CASPHGGGEETQYF
V gene: TRBV11-2; clone size: NA; D gene: TRBD1; J gene: TRBJ2-3; CDR3 DNA: TGTGCCAGCAGCTGGGACAGGTACACAGATACGCAGTATTTT; CDR3 protein: CASSWDRYTDTQYF
V gene: TRBV4-2; clone size: NA; D gene: TRBD2; J gene: TRBJ2-1; CDR3 DNA: TGTGCCAGCAGCCAAACCACTAGCGGGCGGTGGAATGAGCAGTTCTTC; CDR3 protein: CASSQTTSGRWNEQFF
V gene: TRBV5-1; clone size: NA; D gene: NA; J gene: TRBJ2-4; CDR3 DNA: TGCGCCAGCAGCTTGGCCGTGGGAAACATTCAGTACTTC; CDR3 protein: CASSLAVGNIQYF
V gene: TRBV7-7; clone size: NA; D gene: NA; J gene: TRBJ2-3; CDR3 DNA: TGTGCCAGCAGCCACGCGTCTTCAGATACGCAGTATTTT; CDR3 protein: CASSHASSDTQYF
V gene: TRBV15; clone size: many; D gene: TRBD2; J gene: TRBJ2-1; CDR3 DNA: TGTGCCACCTGGCTAGCGGAAAGCGGTGGTGAGCAGTTCTTC; CDR3 protein: CATWLAESGGEQFF
V gene: TRBV20-1; clone size: once; D gene: TRBD2; J gene: TRBJ2-1; CDR3 DNA: TGCAGACCCCGGGACTACCCTAGAAATGAGCAGTTCTTC; CDR3 protein: CRPRDYPRNEQFF
V gene: TRBV3-1; clone size: many; D gene: TRBD2; J gene: TRBJ2-1; CDR3 DNA: TGTGCCAGCAGCCAAGGGGAACTAGCGGACCACAATGAGCAGTTCTTC; CDR3 protein: CASSQGELADHNEQFF
V gene: TRBV20-1; clone size: NA; D gene: TRBD2; J gene: TRBJ2-2; CDR3 DNA: TGCAGTGCTAGAAAGACTAGCGGGATCGCGAACACCGGGGAGCTGTTTTTT; CDR3 protein: CSARKTSGIANTGELFF
V gene: TRBV6-2/TRBV6-3; clone size: few; D gene: TRBD1; J gene: TRBJ2-3; CDR3 DNA: TGTGCCGCCCATAACCCGGGACAGATCACAGATACGCAGTATTTT; CDR3 protein: CAAHNPGQITDTQYF
V gene: TRBV6-1; clone size: many; D gene: NA; J gene: TRBJ2-7; CDR3 DNA: TGTGCCAGCAGTGAATCCGAGTACAGAACGTGGGAGCAGTACTTC; CDR3 protein: CASSESEYRTWEQYF
V gene: TRBV7-8; clone size: NA; D gene: NA; J gene: TRBJ2-7; CDR3 DNA: TGTGCCAGCACCATCACTAGCCAGTACATCTACGAGCAGTACTTC; CDR3 protein: CASTITSQYIYEQYF
V gene: TRBV5-1; clone size: NA; D gene: NA; J gene: TRBJ1-3; CDR3 DNA: TGCGCCAGCAGCCCCCCGGGAGGCCTTAATGGAAACACCATATATTTT; CDR3 protein: CASSPPGGLNGNTIYF
V gene: TRBV11-3; clone size: NA; D gene: TRBD2; J gene: TRBJ2-5; CDR3 DNA: TGTGCCAGCAGCTTAGTCGGACTAGCGGGGAACCAAGAGACCCAGTACTTC; CDR3 protein: CASSLVGLAGNQETQYF
V gene: TRBV7-3; clone size: NA; D gene: TRBD1; J gene: TRBJ2-3; CDR3 DNA: TGTGCCAGCAGCTCATCCCCGCTTAGAGGACAGGGGGCAGATACGCAGTATTTT; CDR3 protein: CASSSSPLRGQGADTQYF
V gene: TRBV4-2; clone size: many; D gene: NA; J gene: TRBJ2-7; CDR3 DNA: TGTGCCAGCAGCCAAGAGGCCTCTAGTACCTACGAGCAGTACTTC; CDR3 protein: CASSQEASSTYEQYF
V gene: TRBV20-1; clone size: NA; D gene: NA; J gene: TRBJ2-3; CDR3 DNA: TGCAGTGCTAGAAGGGATCGCACAGATACGCAGTATTTT; CDR3 protein: CSARRDRTDTQYF
V gene: TRBV7-6; clone size: NA; D gene: NA; J gene: TRBJ2-7; CDR3 DNA: TGTGCCAGCAGCTTAGTTCCCAGGGTCCCAGAGGAGCAGTACTTC; CDR3 protein: CASSLVPRVPEEQYF
V gene: TRBV29-1; clone size: few; D gene: NA; J gene: TRBJ2-5; CDR3 DNA: TGCAGCGTTGAAGTGGTCGGGGAGACCCAGTACTTC; CDR3 protein: CSVEVVGETQYF
V gene: TRBV28; clone size: few; D gene: NA; J gene: TRBJ1-2; CDR3 DNA: TGTGCCAGCAGTTTCGCAGGGTTCGGGAGCTACACCTTC; CDR3 protein: CASSFAGFGSYTF
V gene: TRBV12-3/TRBV12-4; clone size: NA; D gene: NA; J gene: TRBJ1-2; CDR3 DNA: TGTGCCAGCAGTCTAAGTTCACAGTTCGTTCCTTCCTTC; CDR3 protein: CASSLSSQFVPSF
V gene: TRBV29-1; clone size: many; D gene: NA; J gene: TRBJ1-2; CDR3 DNA: TGCAGCGTTGACGGGCAGAACTATGGCTACACCTTC; CDR3 protein: CSVDGQNYGYTF
V gene: TRBV6-5; clone size: few; D gene: TRBD2; J gene: TRBJ2-1; CDR3 DNA: TGTGCCAGCAGTTACGGCAGGACGGGGGGGTACAATGAGCAGTTCTTC; CDR3 protein: CASSYGRTGGYNEQFF
V gene: TRBV7-3; clone size: NA; D gene: TRBD1; J gene: TRBJ2-3; CDR3 DNA: TGTGCCAGCAGCTTTTATGTGATAGACAGGGCAGATACGCAGTATTTT; CDR3 protein: CASSFYVIDRADTQYF
V gene: TRBV20-1; clone size: NA; D gene: TRBD2; J gene: TRBJ2-7; CDR3 DNA: TGCAGTGCAAATAGCGGGAGTATCCCCTACGAGCAGTACTTC; CDR3 protein: CSANSGSIPYEQYF
V gene: TRBV20-1; clone size: NA; D gene: TRBD2; J gene: TRBJ2-1; CDR3 DNA: TGCAGTGCTAGTAATCTAGCGGGAGCCCATGAGCAGTTCTTC; CDR3 protein: CSASNLAGAHEQFF
V gene: TRBV12-3/TRBV12-4; clone size: many; D gene: NA; J gene: TRBJ2-5; CDR3 DNA: TGTGCCAGCAGTTTTTCTGAACGGGGGACCCAGTACTTC; CDR3 protein: CASSFSERGTQYF
V gene: TRBV27; clone size: many; D gene: NA; J gene: TRBJ2-1; CDR3 DNA: TGTGCCAGCAGTTTCCTAAATGAGCAGTTCTTC; CDR3 protein: CASSFLNEQFF
V gene: TRBV29-1; clone size: NA; D gene: NA; J gene: TRBJ2-5; CDR3 DNA: TGCAGCGTTGGAGTACCGGCAGAGACCCAGTACTTC; CDR3 protein: CSVGVPAETQYF
V gene: TRBV7-2; clone size: NA; D gene: NA; J gene: TRBJ2-3; CDR3 DNA: TGTGCCAGCAGCTTAGGGGGGGGCGCGCGCACAGATACGCAGTATTTT; CDR3 protein: CASSLGGGARTDTQYF
V gene: TRBV9; clone size: NA; D gene: NA; J gene: TRBJ2-3; CDR3 DNA: TGTGCCAGCAGCGTAGAACAACGAGCAGATACGCAGTATTTT; CDR3 protein: CASSVEQRADTQYF
V gene: TRBV9; clone size: few; D gene: TRBD2; J gene: TRBJ2-7; CDR3 DNA: TGTGCCAGCAGCGTTCAGGGCGGGAGTCCCTCCTACGAGCAGTACTTC; CDR3 protein: CASSVQGGSPSYEQYF
V gene: TRBV20-1; clone size: NA; D gene: NA; J gene: TRBJ2-1; CDR3 DNA: TGCAGTGCTAGAGATGAGGGGATATACAATGAGCAGTTCTTC; CDR3 protein: CSARDEGIYNEQFF
V gene: TRBV11-2; clone size: NA; D gene: NA; J gene: TRBJ2-5; CDR3 DNA: TGTGCCAGCAGCTTTATGATGAGGGAAGAGACCCAGTACTTC; CDR3 protein: CASSFMMREETQYF
V gene: TRBV24-1; clone size: few; D gene: TRBD2; J gene: TRBJ2-3; CDR3 DNA: TGTGCCACCAGTGATTTCTGGACTAGCGGGGACACAGATACGCAGTATTTT; CDR3 protein: CATSDFWTSGDTDTQYF
V gene: TRBV5-1; clone size: NA; D gene: TRBD2; J gene: TRBJ2-5; CDR3 DNA: TGCGCCAGCAGCTTAACACTAGCGGGGGTGGAGACCCAGTACTTC; CDR3 protein: CASSLTLAGVETQYF
V gene: TRBV20-1; clone size: many; D gene: TRBD2; J gene: TRBJ2-1; CDR3 DNA: TGCAGTGCTAGAATATGGCTAGCGGGGTTCAATGAGCAGTTCTTC; CDR3 protein: CSARIWLAGFNEQFF